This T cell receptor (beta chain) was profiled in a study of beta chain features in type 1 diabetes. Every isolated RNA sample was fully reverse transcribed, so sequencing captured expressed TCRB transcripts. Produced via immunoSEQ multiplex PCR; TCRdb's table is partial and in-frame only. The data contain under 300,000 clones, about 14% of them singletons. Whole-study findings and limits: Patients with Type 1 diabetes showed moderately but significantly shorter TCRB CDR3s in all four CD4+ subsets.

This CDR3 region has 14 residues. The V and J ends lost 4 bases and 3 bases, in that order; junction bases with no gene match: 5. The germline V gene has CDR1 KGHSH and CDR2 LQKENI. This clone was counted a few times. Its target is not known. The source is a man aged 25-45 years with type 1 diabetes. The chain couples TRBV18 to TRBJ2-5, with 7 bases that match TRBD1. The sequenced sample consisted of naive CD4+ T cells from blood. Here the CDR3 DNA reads TGTGCCAGCTCACTAGGGACAGCCGAAGAGACCCAGTACTTC. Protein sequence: CASSLGTAEETQYF. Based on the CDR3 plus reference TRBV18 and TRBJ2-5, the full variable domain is NAGVMQNPRHLVRRRGQEARLRCSPMKGHSHVYWYRQLPEEGLKFMVYLQKENIIDESGMPKERFSAEFPKEGPSILRIQQVVRGDSAAYFCASSLGTAEETQYFGPGTRLLVL.